This record covers a single TCR beta chain. The data were taken from a study of cytomegalovirus exposure and HLA in healthy donors. The PCR used 60 Vbeta and 13 Jbeta primers. Profiled with immunoSEQ multiplex PCR; TCRdb holds only in-frame clones, not every one. The sample data list about 190,000 clones. With 2 bases clipped from V and 7 bases from J, the junction kept 10 bases outside the gene matches. The germline gives CDR1 LGHNA, CDR2 YNFKEQ. This CDR3 has 17 residues. V is TRBV4-2 and J is TRBJ2-2, with 10 nucleotides matching TRBD2. Sequencing was done on a sample of PBMCs. This clonotype originated in a man aged 30 to 45 in good health and CMV-seronegative. The CDR3 spells CASSQHTSGGAVGELFF. CDR3 in DNA: TGTGCCAGCAGCCAACATACGAGCGGGGGGGCGGTCGGGGAGCTGTTTTTT.